These 3 T cell receptor beta chains were all obtained from the same sample, sequenced in a study of identifying expanded T cells in peripheral blood. TCRdb's table, derived via immunoSEQ multiplex PCR, lists solely in-frame clones and lacks some. The repertoire includes around 80,000 clones, under 90% of them detected once, and 3% to 3.5% sits in the top ten. The sequenced material came from blood. The receptor set was obtained from a person between 18 and 75 years old in good health.

The V gene is TRBV28, the J gene TRBJ2-2; 9 bases match TRBD1. The CDR3 sequence is 17 residues long. Per germline, CDR1 MDHEN and CDR2 SYDVKM. J gave up 2 bases and V 2 bases, and 6 bases lay outside the gene matches. For the CDR3, the DNA is TGTGCCAGCAGTTTACCCTACAGGGGGCCTAACACCGGGGAGCTGTTTTTT. Its translation: CASSLPYRGPNTGELFF.

The chain is built from TRBV7-9 and TRBJ2-7; D possibly corresponds to TRBD1 (5 bases). This CDR3 spans 13 amino acids. With 5 bases removed from V and 6 bases from J, the gap between germline ends came to 14 bases. Germline loops: CDR1 SEHNR, CDR2 FQNEAQ (reference sequence). This CDR3 reads CASSLRPGFEQYF. The CDR3 DNA sequence: TGTGCCAGCAGCCTCCGTCCAGGGTTCGAGCAGTACTTC. The variable domain in full, completed from reference TRBV7-9 and TRBJ2-7, reads DTGVSQNPRHKITKRGQNVTFRCDPISEHNRLYWYRQTLGQGPEFLTYFQNEAQLEKSRLLSDRFSAERPKGSFSTLEIQRTEQGDSAMYLCASSLRPGFEQYFGPGTRLTVT.

This chain links TRBV7-2 with TRBJ2-1; D is unclear. This CDR3 region has 12 residues. Per germline, CDR1 SGHTA and CDR2 FQGNSA. Trimming took 6 bases from V and 4 from J, leaving 7 bases between them. The CDR3 protein is CASSSAYNEQFF. In DNA form, the CDR3 reads TGTGCCAGCAGTTCAGCTTACAATGAGCAGTTCTTC.